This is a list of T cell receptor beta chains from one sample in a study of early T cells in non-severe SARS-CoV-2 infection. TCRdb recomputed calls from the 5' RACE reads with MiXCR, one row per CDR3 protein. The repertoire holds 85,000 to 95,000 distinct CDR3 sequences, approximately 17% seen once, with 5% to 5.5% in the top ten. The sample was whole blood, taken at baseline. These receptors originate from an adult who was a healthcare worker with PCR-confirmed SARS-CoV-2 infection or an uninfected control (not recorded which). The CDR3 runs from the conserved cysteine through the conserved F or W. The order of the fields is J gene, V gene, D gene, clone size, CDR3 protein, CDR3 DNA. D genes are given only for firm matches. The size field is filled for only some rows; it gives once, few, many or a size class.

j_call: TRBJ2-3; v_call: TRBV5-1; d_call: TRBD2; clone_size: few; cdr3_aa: CASSLPELAGGDTQYF; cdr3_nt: TGCGCCAGCAGCCTGCCGGAACTAGCGGGAGGGGATACGCAGTATTTT
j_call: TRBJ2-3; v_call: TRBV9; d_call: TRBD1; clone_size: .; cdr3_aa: CASSPGQGPPDTQYF; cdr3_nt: TGTGCCAGCAGCCCCGGACAGGGACCTCCAGATACGCAGTATTTT
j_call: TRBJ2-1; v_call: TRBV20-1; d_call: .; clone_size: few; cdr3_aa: CSARDPGNEQFF; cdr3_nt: TGCAGTGCTAGAGACCCAGGCAATGAGCAGTTCTTC
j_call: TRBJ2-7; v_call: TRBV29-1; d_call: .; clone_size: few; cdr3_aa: CSVGEVEQYF; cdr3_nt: TGCAGCGTTGGGGAGGTCGAGCAGTACTTC
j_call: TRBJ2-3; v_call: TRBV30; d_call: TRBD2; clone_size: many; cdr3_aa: CAWSEGGSGADTQYF; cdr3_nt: TGTGCCTGGAGTGAAGGCGGGAGTGGTGCAGATACGCAGTATTTT
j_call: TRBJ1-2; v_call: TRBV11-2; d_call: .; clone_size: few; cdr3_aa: CASSPHAGASLYGYTF; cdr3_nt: TGTGCCAGCAGCCCTCACGCCGGGGCGTCGCTCTATGGCTACACCTTC
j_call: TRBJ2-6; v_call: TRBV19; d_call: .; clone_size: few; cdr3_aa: CASSTNSGANVLTF; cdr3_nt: TGTGCCAGTAGTACTAACTCTGGGGCCAACGTCCTGACTTTC
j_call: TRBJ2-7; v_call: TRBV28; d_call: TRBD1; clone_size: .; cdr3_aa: CASRRDSLYEQYF; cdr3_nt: TGTGCCAGCAGACGGGACAGCCTTTACGAGCAGTACTTC
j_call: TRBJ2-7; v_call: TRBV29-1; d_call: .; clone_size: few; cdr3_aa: CSVESAAGGVSYEQYF; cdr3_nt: TGCAGCGTTGAATCAGCCGCTGGGGGCGTCTCCTACGAGCAGTACTTC
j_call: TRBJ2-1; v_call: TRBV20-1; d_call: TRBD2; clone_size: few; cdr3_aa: CSARSPSGSLEQFF; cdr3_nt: TGCAGTGCTAGAAGCCCTAGCGGGAGTCTTGAGCAGTTCTTC
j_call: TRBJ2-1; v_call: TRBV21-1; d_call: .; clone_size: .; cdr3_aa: CASSELGRSYNEQFF; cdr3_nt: TGTGCCAGCAGCGAGCTAGGACGCTCCTACAATGAGCAGTTCTTC
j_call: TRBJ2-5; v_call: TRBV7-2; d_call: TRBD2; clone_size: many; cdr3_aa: CASSLGGRGETQYF; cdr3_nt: TGTGCCAGCAGCTTAGGAGGGCGGGGGGAGACCCAGTACTTC
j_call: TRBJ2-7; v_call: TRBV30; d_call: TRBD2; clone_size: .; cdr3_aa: CASPLIHKTSGQSYEQYF; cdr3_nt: TGTGCCTCGCCCCTAATACATAAAACTAGCGGGCAATCCTACGAGCAGTACTTC
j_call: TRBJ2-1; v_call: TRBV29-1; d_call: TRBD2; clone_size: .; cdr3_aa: CSVKDGAGGYNEQFF; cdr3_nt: TGCAGCGTAAAGGATGGAGCGGGAGGATACAATGAGCAGTTCTTC
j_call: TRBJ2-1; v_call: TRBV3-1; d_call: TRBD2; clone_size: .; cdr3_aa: CASSQETSLGVNEQFF; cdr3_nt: TGTGCCAGCAGCCAGGAGACTAGCTTGGGTGTCAATGAGCAGTTCTTC
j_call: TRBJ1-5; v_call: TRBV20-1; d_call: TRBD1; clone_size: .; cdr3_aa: CSARGGTGSNQPQHF; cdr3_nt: TGCAGTGCTAGGGGCGGGACAGGTTCCAATCAGCCCCAGCATTTT
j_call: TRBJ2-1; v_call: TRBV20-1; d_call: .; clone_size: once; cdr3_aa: CSAIPTGRGEQFF; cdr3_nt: TGCAGTGCTATCCCCACAGGGCGAGGTGAGCAGTTCTTC
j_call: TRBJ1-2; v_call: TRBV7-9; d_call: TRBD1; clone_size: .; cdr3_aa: CASSPMRQGANYGYTF; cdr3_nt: TGTGCCAGCAGCCCAATGAGACAGGGAGCTAACTATGGCTACACCTTC
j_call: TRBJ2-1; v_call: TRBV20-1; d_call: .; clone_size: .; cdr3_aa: CSAARDHIGNEQFF; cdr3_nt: TGCAGTGCCGCCCGGGACCATATAGGCAATGAGCAGTTCTTC
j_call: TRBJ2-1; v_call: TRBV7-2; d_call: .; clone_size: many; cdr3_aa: CASSPRGGHSYNEQFF; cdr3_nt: TGTGCCAGCAGCCCCCGTGGGGGGCACTCCTACAATGAGCAGTTCTTC
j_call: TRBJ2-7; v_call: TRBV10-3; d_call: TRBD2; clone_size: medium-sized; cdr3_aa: CAIRGGAGEGEQYF; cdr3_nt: TGTGCCATACGGGGGGGAGCGGGAGAGGGCGAGCAGTACTTC
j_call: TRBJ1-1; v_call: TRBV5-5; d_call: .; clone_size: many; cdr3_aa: CASSLGVNTEAFF; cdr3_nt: TGTGCCAGCAGCTTGGGTGTGAACACTGAAGCTTTCTTT